Listed below are T cell receptor beta chains from one sample, sequenced in a study of cytomegalovirus exposure and HLA in healthy donors. Measured with immunoSEQ multiplex PCR; TCRdb has only the in-frame clones, and not every one. The repertoire consists of about 130,000 clones, with roughly 77% occurring once and the leading ten covering approximately 1.1%. The specimen sequenced was PBMCs. All receptors come from a woman under 40 in good health and CMV-seronegative. CDR3s include the opening cysteine and the closing phenylalanine or tryptophan. The D gene is left open where the match is weak. Size values are once, few and many counts, or a class for expanded clones, and some rows have none.

cdr3_nt: TGTGCCAGCAGTTCAGGGGACTCTGGAAACACCATATATTTT; cdr3_aa: CASSSGDSGNTIYF; j_call: TRBJ1-3; v_call: TRBV2; clone_size: -; d_call: -
cdr3_nt: TGTGCCACCAGCAGGGGGAGGGGGATGAGCACTGAAGCTTTCTTT; cdr3_aa: CATSRGRGMSTEAFF; j_call: TRBJ1-1; v_call: TRBV15; clone_size: -; d_call: -
cdr3_nt: TGTGCCAGCAGCTCGGGGCAGGGGTACTATGGCTACACCTTC; cdr3_aa: CASSSGQGYYGYTF; j_call: TRBJ1-2; v_call: TRBV7-8; clone_size: few; d_call: -
cdr3_nt: TGTGCCAGCAGCCGGAAAGGACTAGCGGGGGCCCACTACAATGAGCAGTTCTTC; cdr3_aa: CASSRKGLAGAHYNEQFF; j_call: TRBJ2-1; v_call: TRBV21-1; clone_size: -; d_call: -
cdr3_nt: TGTGCTCTGGCGTCTAGCGGGAGTATCGGGTTGTCCTACAATGAGCAGTTCTTC; cdr3_aa: CALASSGSIGLSYNEQFF; j_call: TRBJ2-1; v_call: TRBV30; clone_size: -; d_call: TRBD2
cdr3_nt: TGTGCCAACCAACAGGGGATGAACACTGAAGCTTTCTTT; cdr3_aa: CANQQGMNTEAFF; j_call: TRBJ1-1; v_call: TRBV18; clone_size: -; d_call: TRBD1
cdr3_nt: TGTGCCAGCAGCTTGGACAGGAACACTGAAGCTTTCTTT; cdr3_aa: CASSLDRNTEAFF; j_call: TRBJ1-1; v_call: TRBV11-2; clone_size: -; d_call: -
cdr3_nt: TGCGCCAGCAGCCACCGACTAAAGGACAGGGAAGGCGAGCAGTACTTC; cdr3_aa: CASSHRLKDREGEQYF; j_call: TRBJ2-7; v_call: TRBV4-1; clone_size: -; d_call: TRBD1
cdr3_nt: TGTGCCAGTAGTCCTCGGACCGGGCAGGGAGCTTTCTTT; cdr3_aa: CASSPRTGQGAFF; j_call: TRBJ1-1; v_call: TRBV19; clone_size: -; d_call: -
cdr3_nt: TGTGCCAGTAGTATAGGCCAGAGAAGCGCTGAAGCTTTCTTT; cdr3_aa: CASSIGQRSAEAFF; j_call: TRBJ1-1; v_call: TRBV19; clone_size: -; d_call: -
cdr3_nt: TGCAGTGCTAGAGATAGCATTGAAGCTTTCTTT; cdr3_aa: CSARDSIEAFF; j_call: TRBJ1-1; v_call: TRBV20-1; clone_size: once; d_call: -
cdr3_nt: TGCGCCAGCAGCAAACAGGCTTCGAACACTGAAGCTTTCTTT; cdr3_aa: CASSKQASNTEAFF; j_call: TRBJ1-1; v_call: TRBV5-1; clone_size: -; d_call: -
cdr3_nt: TGTGCCAGCACCCCAGCTAGCGGAAACTACAATGAGCAGTTCTTC; cdr3_aa: CASTPASGNYNEQFF; j_call: TRBJ2-1; v_call: TRBV11-2; clone_size: -; d_call: TRBD2
cdr3_nt: TGTGCCTGGACCCGACAGGGCTCTGAGCAGTTCTTC; cdr3_aa: CAWTRQGSEQFF; j_call: TRBJ2-1; v_call: TRBV30; clone_size: -; d_call: TRBD1
cdr3_nt: TGCAGCGTTTTAGGACAGGGAGCTTTCTTT; cdr3_aa: CSVLGQGAFF; j_call: TRBJ1-1; v_call: TRBV29-1; clone_size: few; d_call: TRBD1
cdr3_nt: TGCGCCAGCAGCCAAGACCGGCAGGACAGGGGGAGATATGGCTACACCTTC; cdr3_aa: CASSQDRQDRGRYGYTF; j_call: TRBJ1-2; v_call: TRBV4-3; clone_size: -; d_call: TRBD1
cdr3_nt: TGTGCCAGTAGTATTACAGTGACCTGGGACTATGGCTACACCTTC; cdr3_aa: CASSITVTWDYGYTF; j_call: TRBJ1-2; v_call: TRBV19; clone_size: -; d_call: -
cdr3_nt: TGTGCCAGCAGCCAAGCGGGGGGCCAGCCCCAGCATTTT; cdr3_aa: CASSQAGGQPQHF; j_call: TRBJ1-5; v_call: TRBV14; clone_size: -; d_call: -
cdr3_nt: TGTGCCAGCAGCCCCGGGGGACTAGCTCCCGAGCAGTACTTC; cdr3_aa: CASSPGGLAPEQYF; j_call: TRBJ2-7; v_call: TRBV7-8; clone_size: -; d_call: TRBD2
cdr3_nt: TGTGCCTGGTATAACCCGGGACAGGGACTCACAGATACGCAGTATTTT; cdr3_aa: CAWYNPGQGLTDTQYF; j_call: TRBJ2-3; v_call: TRBV30; clone_size: -; d_call: TRBD1
cdr3_nt: TGCGCCAGCAGCCGAGGGACAGGGGCGAATGAGCAGTTCTTC; cdr3_aa: CASSRGTGANEQFF; j_call: TRBJ2-1; v_call: TRBV4-1; clone_size: -; d_call: TRBD1
cdr3_nt: TGTGCCATCAGTGAGTCGGCGGCCCGGCTCACCGGGGAGCTGTTTTTT; cdr3_aa: CAISESAARLTGELFF; j_call: TRBJ2-2; v_call: TRBV10-3; clone_size: -; d_call: -
cdr3_nt: TGTGCCAGCAGCCAACACACAGGGTATGGGAATTCACCCCTCCACTTT; cdr3_aa: CASSQHTGYGNSPLHF; j_call: TRBJ1-6; v_call: TRBV11-1; clone_size: -; d_call: -
cdr3_nt: TGCGCCAGCAGTGAGCCCGGGGGAACTGAAGCTTTCTTT; cdr3_aa: CASSEPGGTEAFF; j_call: TRBJ1-1; v_call: TRBV10-1; clone_size: once; d_call: -
cdr3_nt: TGCAGCGTTGAAGACCGGGCGGCTAGCTGGGAGACCCAGTACTTC; cdr3_aa: CSVEDRAASWETQYF; j_call: TRBJ2-5; v_call: TRBV29-1; clone_size: -; d_call: -
cdr3_nt: TGTGCCTGGGTGGGACAGGGGCAAGAGACCCAGTACTTC; cdr3_aa: CAWVGQGQETQYF; j_call: TRBJ2-5; v_call: TRBV30; clone_size: -; d_call: TRBD1
cdr3_nt: TGTGCCACCAGCAGACGGGACAGCTCTTACGAGCAGTACTTC; cdr3_aa: CATSRRDSSYEQYF; j_call: TRBJ2-7; v_call: TRBV15; clone_size: -; d_call: TRBD1
cdr3_nt: TGTGCCAGCAGCTTAGAAACGGCTACGGGGTTTACTAATGAAAAACTGTTTTTT; cdr3_aa: CASSLETATGFTNEKLFF; j_call: TRBJ1-4; v_call: TRBV7-2; clone_size: -; d_call: -
cdr3_nt: TGCAGTGCTAGTCCAGGGACTGAAGCTTTCTTT; cdr3_aa: CSASPGTEAFF; j_call: TRBJ1-1; v_call: TRBV20-1; clone_size: -; d_call: -
cdr3_nt: TGCGCCAGCAGTCAAGGGGAGCGGGGTAATGAGCAGTTCTTC; cdr3_aa: CASSQGERGNEQFF; j_call: TRBJ2-1; v_call: TRBV23-1; clone_size: -; d_call: TRBD2
cdr3_nt: TGTGCCAGCAGCTTGGGGTGGAGTGGCTCCTACAATGAGCAGTTCTTC; cdr3_aa: CASSLGWSGSYNEQFF; j_call: TRBJ2-1; v_call: TRBV5-6; clone_size: -; d_call: -
cdr3_nt: TGTGCCAGCAGTGTGCAGGGTTCGGTTGAGCAGTTCTTC; cdr3_aa: CASSVQGSVEQFF; j_call: TRBJ2-1; v_call: TRBV25-1; clone_size: -; d_call: -
cdr3_nt: TGTGCCAGCAGTTATGAAGGACAGGGGAAGTACGAGCAGTACTTC; cdr3_aa: CASSYEGQGKYEQYF; j_call: TRBJ2-7; v_call: TRBV6-5; clone_size: -; d_call: TRBD1
cdr3_nt: TGTGCCAGTAGTGCGGGGCCCCTTAAGTTCTTC; cdr3_aa: CASSAGPLKFF; j_call: TRBJ2-1; v_call: TRBV19; clone_size: -; d_call: -
cdr3_nt: TGTGCCAGCAGCGTCACGGTAACTAATGAAAAACTGTTTTTT; cdr3_aa: CASSVTVTNEKLFF; j_call: TRBJ1-4; v_call: TRBV9; clone_size: -; d_call: -
cdr3_nt: TGTGCCAGCAGTGAAAGTAGTTATAGCAATCAGCCCCAGCATTTT; cdr3_aa: CASSESSYSNQPQHF; j_call: TRBJ1-5; v_call: TRBV6-1; clone_size: few; d_call: -
cdr3_nt: TGTGCCAGCAGCTTATCGTTGGGGGCGATGAACACTGAAGCTTTCTTT; cdr3_aa: CASSLSLGAMNTEAFF; j_call: TRBJ1-1; v_call: TRBV11-1; clone_size: -; d_call: -
cdr3_nt: TGTGCCAGCTCACCATCATCACAGCCGAACACTGAAGCTTTCTTT; cdr3_aa: CASSPSSQPNTEAFF; j_call: TRBJ1-1; v_call: TRBV18; clone_size: few; d_call: -
cdr3_nt: TGTGCCATCAGCCAGCCGACAGGGGCCTACGAGCAGTACTTC; cdr3_aa: CAISQPTGAYEQYF; j_call: TRBJ2-7; v_call: TRBV10-3; clone_size: -; d_call: TRBD1
cdr3_nt: TGTGCCAGCAGCTTAGGTGTCGTAGCAACTAATGAAAAACTGTTTTTT; cdr3_aa: CASSLGVVATNEKLFF; j_call: TRBJ1-4; v_call: TRBV7-9; clone_size: few; d_call: -
cdr3_nt: TGCGCCAGCAGCTTGCCGGGGATCGTTTACGAGCAGTACTTC; cdr3_aa: CASSLPGIVYEQYF; j_call: TRBJ2-7; v_call: TRBV5-1; clone_size: -; d_call: -
cdr3_nt: TGTGCCACCAGCAGGGGACAAGCAACTAATGAAAAACTGTTTTTT; cdr3_aa: CATSRGQATNEKLFF; j_call: TRBJ1-4; v_call: TRBV15; clone_size: few; d_call: -